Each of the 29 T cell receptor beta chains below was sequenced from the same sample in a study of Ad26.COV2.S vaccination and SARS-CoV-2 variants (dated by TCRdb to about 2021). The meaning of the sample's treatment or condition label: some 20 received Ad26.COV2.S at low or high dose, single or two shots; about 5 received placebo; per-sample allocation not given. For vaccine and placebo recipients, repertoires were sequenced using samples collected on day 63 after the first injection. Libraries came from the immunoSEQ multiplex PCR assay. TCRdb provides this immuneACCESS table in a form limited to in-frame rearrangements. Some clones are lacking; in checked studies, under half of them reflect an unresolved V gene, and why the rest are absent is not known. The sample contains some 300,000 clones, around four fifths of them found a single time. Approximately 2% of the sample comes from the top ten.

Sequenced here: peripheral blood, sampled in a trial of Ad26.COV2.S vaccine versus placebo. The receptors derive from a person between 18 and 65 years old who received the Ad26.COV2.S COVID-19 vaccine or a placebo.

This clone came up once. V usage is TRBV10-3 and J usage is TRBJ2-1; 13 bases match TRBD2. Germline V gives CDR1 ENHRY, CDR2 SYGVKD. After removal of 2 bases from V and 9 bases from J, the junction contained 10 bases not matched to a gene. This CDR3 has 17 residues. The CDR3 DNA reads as TGTGCCATCAGTGAGCCCTTAACTAGCGGGGGGGCGCGTGAGCAGTTCTTC. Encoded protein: CAISEPLTSGGAREQFF.

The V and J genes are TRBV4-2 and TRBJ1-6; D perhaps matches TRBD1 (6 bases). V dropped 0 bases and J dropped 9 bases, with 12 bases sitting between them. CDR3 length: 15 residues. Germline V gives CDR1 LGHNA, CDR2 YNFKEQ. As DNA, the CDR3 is TGTGCCAGCAGCCAAGATTGGGGGCGGATTTCACCCCTCCACTTT. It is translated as CASSQDWGRISPLHF.

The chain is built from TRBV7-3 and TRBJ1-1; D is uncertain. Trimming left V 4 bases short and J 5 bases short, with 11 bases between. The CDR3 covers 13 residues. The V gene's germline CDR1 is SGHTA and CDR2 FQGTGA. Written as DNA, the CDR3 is TGTGCCAGCAGCTCTTTTGGAGGGACTGAAGCTTTCTTT. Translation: CASSSFGGTEAFF.

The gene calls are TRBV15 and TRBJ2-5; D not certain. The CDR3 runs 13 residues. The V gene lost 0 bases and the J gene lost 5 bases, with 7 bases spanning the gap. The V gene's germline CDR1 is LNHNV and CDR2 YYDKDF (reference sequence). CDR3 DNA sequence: TGTGCCACCAGCAGAGATCTAATGGAGACCCAGTACTTC. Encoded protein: CATSRDLMETQYF.

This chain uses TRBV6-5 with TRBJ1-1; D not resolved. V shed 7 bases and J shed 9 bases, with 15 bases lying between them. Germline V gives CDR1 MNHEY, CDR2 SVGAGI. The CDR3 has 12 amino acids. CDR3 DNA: TGTGCCAGCAAGGGCGAACCTTCCAAAGCTTTCTTT. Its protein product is CASKGEPSKAFF.

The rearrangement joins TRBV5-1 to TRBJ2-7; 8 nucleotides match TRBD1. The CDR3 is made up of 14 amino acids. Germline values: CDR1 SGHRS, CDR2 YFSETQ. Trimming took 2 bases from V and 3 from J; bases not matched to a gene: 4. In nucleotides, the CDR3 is TGCGCCAGCAGCTTCCGGACAGGGTTCTACGAGCAGTACTTC. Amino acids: CASSFRTGFYEQYF. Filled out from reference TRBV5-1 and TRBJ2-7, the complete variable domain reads KAGVTQTPRYLIKTRGQQVTLSCSPISGHRSVSWYQQTPGQGLQFLFEYFSETQRNKGNFPGRFSGRQFSNSRSEMNVSTLELGDSALYLCASSFRTGFYEQYFGPGTRLTVT.

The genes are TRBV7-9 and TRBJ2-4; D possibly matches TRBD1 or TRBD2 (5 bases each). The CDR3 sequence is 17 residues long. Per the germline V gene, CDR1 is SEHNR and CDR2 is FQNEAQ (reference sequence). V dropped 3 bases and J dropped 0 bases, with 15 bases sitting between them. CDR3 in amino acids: CASSLSGTALAKNIQYF. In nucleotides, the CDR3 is TGTGCCAGCAGCTTGTCAGGGACCGCACTAGCCAAAAACATTCAGTACTTC.

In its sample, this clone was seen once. The chain's CDR3 is CASSESGVTGELFF. The CDR3 bases are TGTGCCAGCAGCGAGTCGGGGGTGACCGGGGAGCTGTTTTTT. The V call is TRBV9, the J call TRBJ2-2; weak D call: TRBD2 (6 bases). V was pared by 3 bases and J by 5 bases, with 11 bases between. Per the germline V gene, CDR1 is SGDLS and CDR2 is YYNGEE. There are 14 residues in the CDR3.

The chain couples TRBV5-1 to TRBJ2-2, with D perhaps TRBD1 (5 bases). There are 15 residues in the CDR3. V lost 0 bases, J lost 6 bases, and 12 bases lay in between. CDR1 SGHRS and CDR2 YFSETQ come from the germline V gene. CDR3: CASSLEAGFAGELFF. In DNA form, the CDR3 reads TGCGCCAGCAGCTTGGAGGCAGGGTTCGCCGGGGAGCTGTTTTTT.

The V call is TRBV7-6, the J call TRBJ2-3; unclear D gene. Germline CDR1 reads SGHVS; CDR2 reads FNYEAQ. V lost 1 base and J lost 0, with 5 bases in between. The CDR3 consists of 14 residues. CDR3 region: CASSLVASTDTQYF. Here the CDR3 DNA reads TGTGCCAGCAGCTTAGTGGCGAGCACAGATACGCAGTATTTT.

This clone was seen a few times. The CDR3: CASSPRVQGGRWQPQHF. For the CDR3, the DNA is TGCGCCAGCAGCCCCCGGGTCCAGGGGGGAAGGTGGCAGCCCCAGCATTTT. V is TRBV4-1 and J is TRBJ1-5; TRBD1 agrees at 7 bases. From germline, CDR1 is MGHRA and CDR2 YSYEKL. Trimming at V came to 4 bases and at J to 7 bases, leaving 16 bases not matched to a gene. This CDR3 is built from 17 residues.

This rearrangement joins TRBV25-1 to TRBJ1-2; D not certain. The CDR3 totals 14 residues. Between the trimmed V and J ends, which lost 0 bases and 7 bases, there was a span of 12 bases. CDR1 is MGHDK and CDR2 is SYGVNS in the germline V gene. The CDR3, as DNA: TGTGCCAGCAGTGAATATGGAGCATGGTCTGGCTACACCTTC. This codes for CASSEYGAWSGYTF.

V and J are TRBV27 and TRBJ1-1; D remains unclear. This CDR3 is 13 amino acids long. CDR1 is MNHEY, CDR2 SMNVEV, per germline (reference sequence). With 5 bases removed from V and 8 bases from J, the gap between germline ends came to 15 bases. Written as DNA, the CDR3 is TGTGCCAGCAGTCCCCTCATCTTCGGGGAAGCTTTCTTT. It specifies CASSPLIFGEAFF.

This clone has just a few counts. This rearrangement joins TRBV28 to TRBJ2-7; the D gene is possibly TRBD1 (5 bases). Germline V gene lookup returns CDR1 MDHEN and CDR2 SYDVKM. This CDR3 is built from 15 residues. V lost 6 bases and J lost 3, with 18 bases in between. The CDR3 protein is CASRTPRGNYYEQYF. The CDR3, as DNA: TGTGCCAGCAGGACGCCAAGGGGTAATTACTACGAGCAGTACTTC. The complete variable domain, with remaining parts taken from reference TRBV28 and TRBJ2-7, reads DVKVTQSSRYLVKRTGEKVFLECVQDMDHENMFWYRQDPGLGLRLIYFSYDVKMKEKGDIPEGYSVSREKKERFSLILESASTNQTSMYLCASRTPRGNYYEQYFGPGTRLTVT.

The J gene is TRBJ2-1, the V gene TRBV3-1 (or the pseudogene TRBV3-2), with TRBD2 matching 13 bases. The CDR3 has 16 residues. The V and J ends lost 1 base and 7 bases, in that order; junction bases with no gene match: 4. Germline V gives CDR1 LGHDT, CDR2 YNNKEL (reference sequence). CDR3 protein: CASSQGRTSGGNEQFF. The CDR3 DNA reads TGTGCCAGCAGCCAAGGGAGGACTAGCGGGGGAAATGAGCAGTTCTTC.

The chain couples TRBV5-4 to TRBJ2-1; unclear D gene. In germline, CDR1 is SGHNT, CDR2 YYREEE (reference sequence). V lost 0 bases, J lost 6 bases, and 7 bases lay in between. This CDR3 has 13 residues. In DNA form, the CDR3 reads TGTGCCAGCAGCTTGGGGCTGGGCAATGAGCAGTTCTTC. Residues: CASSLGLGNEQFF.

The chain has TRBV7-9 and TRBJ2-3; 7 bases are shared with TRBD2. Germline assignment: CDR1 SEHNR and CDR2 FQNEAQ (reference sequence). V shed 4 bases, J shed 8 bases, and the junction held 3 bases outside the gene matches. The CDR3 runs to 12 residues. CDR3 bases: TGTGCCAGCAGCTGGGGCGGGGGTACGCAGTATTTT. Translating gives CASSWGGGTQYF.

This CDR3 is CASSSVSPGTGELFF. Here the CDR3 DNA reads TGTGCCAGCAGCTCGGTATCGCCAGGGACCGGGGAGCTGTTTTTT. The chain uses TRBV7-9 and TRBJ2-2; D is possibly TRBD1 (5 bases). The V and J ends lost 4 bases and 5 bases respectively, with 14 bases between them. This CDR3 is 15 amino acids long. Germline V gene sequence: CDR1 SEHNR, CDR2 FQNEAQ (reference sequence).

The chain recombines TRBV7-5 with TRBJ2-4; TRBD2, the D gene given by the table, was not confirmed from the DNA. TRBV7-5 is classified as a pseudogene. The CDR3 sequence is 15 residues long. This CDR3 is CVRSLAVEVENIQYF. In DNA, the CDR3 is TGTGTCAGAAGCTTAGCGGTAGAGGTGGAAAACATTCAGTACTTC.

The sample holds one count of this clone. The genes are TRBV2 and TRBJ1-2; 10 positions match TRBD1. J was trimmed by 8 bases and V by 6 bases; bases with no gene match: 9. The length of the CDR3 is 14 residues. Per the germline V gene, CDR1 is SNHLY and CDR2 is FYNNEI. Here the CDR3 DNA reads TGTGCCAGCAGGGAGACAGGGGGCGCCTTCGGCTACACCTTC. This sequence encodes CASRETGGAFGYTF. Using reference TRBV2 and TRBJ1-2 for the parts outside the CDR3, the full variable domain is EPEVTQTPSHQVTQMGQEVILRCVPISNHLYFYWYRQILGQKVEFLVSFYNNEISEKSEIFDDQFSVERPDGSNFTLKIRSTKLEDSAMYFCASRETGGAFGYTFGSGTRLTVV.

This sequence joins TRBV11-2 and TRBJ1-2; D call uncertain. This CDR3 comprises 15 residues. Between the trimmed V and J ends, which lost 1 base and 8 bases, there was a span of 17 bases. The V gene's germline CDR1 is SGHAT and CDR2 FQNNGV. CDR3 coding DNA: TGTGCCAGCAGCTTAGTCGGGATCTTAATCCAGGGCTACACCTTC. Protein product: CASSLVGILIQGYTF. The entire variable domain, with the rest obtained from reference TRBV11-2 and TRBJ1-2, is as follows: EAGVAQSPRYKIIEKRQSVAFWCNPISGHATLYWYQQILGQGPKLLIQFQNNGVVDDSQLPKDRFSAERLKGVDSTLKIQPAKLEDSAVYLCASSLVGILIQGYTFGSGTRLTVV.

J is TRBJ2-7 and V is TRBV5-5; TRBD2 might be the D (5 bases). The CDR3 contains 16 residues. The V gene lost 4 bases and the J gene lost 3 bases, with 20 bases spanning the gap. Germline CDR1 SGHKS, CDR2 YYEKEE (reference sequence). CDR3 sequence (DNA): TGTGCCAGCAGCGCCGGGCCCCCGGGAAAAGTCTACGAGCAGTACTTC. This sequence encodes CASSAGPPGKVYEQYF.

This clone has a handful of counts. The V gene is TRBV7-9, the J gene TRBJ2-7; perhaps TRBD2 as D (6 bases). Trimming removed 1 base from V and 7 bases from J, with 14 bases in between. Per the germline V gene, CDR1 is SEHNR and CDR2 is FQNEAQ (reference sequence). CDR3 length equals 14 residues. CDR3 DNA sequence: TGTGCCAGCAGCTTAGTCGGGACGGGAGAGGAGCAGTACTTC. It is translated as CASSLVGTGEEQYF.

The CDR3, as DNA: TGTGCCAGCAGCCTCCCGGGGAGGGGTGCCTACAATGAGCAGTTCTTC. Translating it yields CASSLPGRGAYNEQFF. This chain links TRBV3-1 (or the pseudogene TRBV3-2) with TRBJ2-1; TRBD2 agrees at 7 bases. Germline V gives CDR1 LGHDT, CDR2 YNNKEL (reference sequence). The CDR3 runs to 16 residues. V gave up 4 bases and J gave up 2 bases; unmatched junction bases: 8.

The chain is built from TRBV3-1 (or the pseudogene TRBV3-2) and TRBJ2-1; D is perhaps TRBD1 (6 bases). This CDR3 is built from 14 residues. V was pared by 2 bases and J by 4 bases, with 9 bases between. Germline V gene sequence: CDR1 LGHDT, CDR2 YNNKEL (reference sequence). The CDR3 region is CASSQLDRYNEQFF. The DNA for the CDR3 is TGTGCCAGCAGCCAACTTGACAGGTACAATGAGCAGTTCTTC.

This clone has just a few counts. The CDR3 nucleotides are TGCGCCAGCAGCCAAGATGGCAATCCGGGGACCACCGGGGAGCTGTTTTTT. As protein: CASSQDGNPGTTGELFF. The chain is built from TRBV4-1 and TRBJ2-2; D could derive from TRBD1 or TRBD2 (5 bases each). In germline, CDR1 is MGHRA, CDR2 YSYEKL. Trimming removed 0 bases from V and 4 bases from J, with 15 bases in between. CDR3 size: 17 residues.

The chain's CDR3 is CASSDRDWNTEAFF. Written as DNA, the CDR3 is TGTGCCAGCAGTGACAGGGACTGGAACACTGAAGCTTTCTTT. The V call is TRBV6-1, the J call TRBJ1-1; possibly TRBD1 for D (5 bases). The CDR3 runs 14 residues. CDR1 is MNHNS, CDR2 SASEGT, per germline. The V end was cut by 3 bases, the J end by 1 base, with 9 bases between.

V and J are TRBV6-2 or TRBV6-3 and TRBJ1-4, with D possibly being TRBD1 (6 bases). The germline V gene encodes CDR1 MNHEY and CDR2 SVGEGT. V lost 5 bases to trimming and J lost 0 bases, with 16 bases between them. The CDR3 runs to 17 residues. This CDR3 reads CASSPSTGVATNEKLFF. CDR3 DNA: TGTGCCAGCAGTCCGTCGACAGGCGTTGCAACTAATGAAAAACTGTTTTTT.

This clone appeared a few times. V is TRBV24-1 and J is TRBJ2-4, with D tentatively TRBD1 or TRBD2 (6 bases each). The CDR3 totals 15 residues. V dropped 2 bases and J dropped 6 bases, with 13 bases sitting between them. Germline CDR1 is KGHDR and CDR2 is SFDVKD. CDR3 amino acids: CATSDSRGAGNIQYF. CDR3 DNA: TGTGCCACCAGTGATTCCAGGGGAGCGGGAAACATTCAGTACTTC.